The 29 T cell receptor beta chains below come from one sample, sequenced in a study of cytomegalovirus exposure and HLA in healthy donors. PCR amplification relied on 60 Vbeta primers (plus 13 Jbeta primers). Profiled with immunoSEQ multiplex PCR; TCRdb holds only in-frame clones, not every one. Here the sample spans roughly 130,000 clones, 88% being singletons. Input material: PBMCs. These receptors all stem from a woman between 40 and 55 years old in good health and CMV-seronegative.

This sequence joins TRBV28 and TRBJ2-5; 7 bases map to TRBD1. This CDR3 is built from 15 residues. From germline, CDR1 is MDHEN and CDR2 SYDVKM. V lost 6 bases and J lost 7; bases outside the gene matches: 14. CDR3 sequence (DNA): TGTGCCAGCAGCCAAACCTCCCCCAGGGGGTGGACCCAGTACTTC. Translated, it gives CASSQTSPRGWTQYF.

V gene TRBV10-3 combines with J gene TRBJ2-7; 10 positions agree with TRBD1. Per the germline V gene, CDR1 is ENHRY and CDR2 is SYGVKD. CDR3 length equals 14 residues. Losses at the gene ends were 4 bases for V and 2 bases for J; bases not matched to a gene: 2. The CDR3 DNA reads TGTGCCATCAGTGCGACAGGGGGCACCTACGAGCAGTACTTC. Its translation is CAISATGGTYEQYF.

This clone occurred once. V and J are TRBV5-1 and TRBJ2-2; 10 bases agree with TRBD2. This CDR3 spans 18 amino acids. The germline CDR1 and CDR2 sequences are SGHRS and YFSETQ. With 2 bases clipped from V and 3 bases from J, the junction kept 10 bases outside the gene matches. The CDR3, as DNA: TGCGCCAGCAGCTTCCTCCCCCCTCTAGCGGGAGACACCGGGGAGCTGTTTTTT. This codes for CASSFLPPLAGDTGELFF.

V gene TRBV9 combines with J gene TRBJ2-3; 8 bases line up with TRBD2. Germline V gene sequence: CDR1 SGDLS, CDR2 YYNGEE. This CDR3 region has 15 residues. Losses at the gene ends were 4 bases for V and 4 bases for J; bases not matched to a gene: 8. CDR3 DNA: TGTGCCAGCAGCACCATAGCGGGAAGCTCAGATACGCAGTATTTT. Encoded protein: CASSTIAGSSDTQYF.

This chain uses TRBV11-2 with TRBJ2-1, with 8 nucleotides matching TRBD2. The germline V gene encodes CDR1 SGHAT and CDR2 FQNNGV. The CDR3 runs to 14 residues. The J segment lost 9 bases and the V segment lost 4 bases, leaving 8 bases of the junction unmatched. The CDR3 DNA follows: TGTGCCAGCAGCTCTACAAGCGGGAGAGGTGAGCAGTTCTTC. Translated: CASSSTSGRGEQFF.

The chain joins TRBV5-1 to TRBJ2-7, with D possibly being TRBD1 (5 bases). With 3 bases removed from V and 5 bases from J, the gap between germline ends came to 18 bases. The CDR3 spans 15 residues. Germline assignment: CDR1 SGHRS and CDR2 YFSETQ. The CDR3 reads CASSYGQVPLDEQYF. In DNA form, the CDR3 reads TGCGCCAGCAGCTACGGACAAGTTCCCCTTGACGAGCAGTACTTC.

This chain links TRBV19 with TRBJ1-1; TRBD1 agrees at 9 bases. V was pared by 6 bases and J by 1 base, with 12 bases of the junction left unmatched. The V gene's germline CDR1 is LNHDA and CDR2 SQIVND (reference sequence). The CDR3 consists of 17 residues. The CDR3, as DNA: TGTGCCAGTAGGAGTACAGGGGGCGTTCGTTGGAACACTGAAGCTTTCTTT. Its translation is CASRSTGGVRWNTEAFF.

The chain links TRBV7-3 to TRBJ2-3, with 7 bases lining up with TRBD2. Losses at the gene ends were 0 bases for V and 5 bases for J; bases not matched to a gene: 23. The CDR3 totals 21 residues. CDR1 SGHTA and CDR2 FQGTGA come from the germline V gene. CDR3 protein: CASSLTRSSYGRGSRLDTQYF. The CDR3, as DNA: TGTGCCAGCAGCTTAACTCGAAGCTCTTACGGGCGGGGGAGTCGGTTAGATACGCAGTATTTT.

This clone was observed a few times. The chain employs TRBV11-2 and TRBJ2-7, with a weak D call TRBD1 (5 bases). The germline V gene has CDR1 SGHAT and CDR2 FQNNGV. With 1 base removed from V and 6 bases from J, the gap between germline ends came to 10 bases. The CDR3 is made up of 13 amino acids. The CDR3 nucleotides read TGTGCCAGCAGCTTAGTCTATGGGGCCGAGCAGTACTTC. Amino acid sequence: CASSLVYGAEQYF.

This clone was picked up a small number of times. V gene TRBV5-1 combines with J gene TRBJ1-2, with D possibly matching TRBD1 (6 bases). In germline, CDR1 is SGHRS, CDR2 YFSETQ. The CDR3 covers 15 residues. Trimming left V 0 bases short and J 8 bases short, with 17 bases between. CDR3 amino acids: CASSLGTDPPRGYTF. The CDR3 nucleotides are TGCGCCAGCAGCTTGGGGACAGACCCCCCGAGAGGCTACACCTTC.

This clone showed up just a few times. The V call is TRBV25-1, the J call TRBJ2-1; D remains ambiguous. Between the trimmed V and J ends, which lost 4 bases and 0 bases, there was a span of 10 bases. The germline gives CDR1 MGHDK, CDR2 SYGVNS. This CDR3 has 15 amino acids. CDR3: CASSALGGSYNEQFF. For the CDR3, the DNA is TGTGCCAGCAGTGCCCTCGGCGGCTCCTACAATGAGCAGTTCTTC. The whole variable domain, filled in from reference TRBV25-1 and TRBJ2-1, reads EADIYQTPRYLVIGTGKKITLECSQTMGHDKMYWYQQDPGMELHLIHYSYGVNSTEKGDLSSESTVSRIRTEHFPLTLESARPSHTSQYLCASSALGGSYNEQFFGPGTRLTVL.

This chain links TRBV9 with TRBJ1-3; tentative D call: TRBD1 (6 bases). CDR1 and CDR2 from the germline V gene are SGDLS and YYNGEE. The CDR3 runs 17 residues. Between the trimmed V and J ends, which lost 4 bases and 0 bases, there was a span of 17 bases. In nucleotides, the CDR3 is TGTGCCAGCAGCCTAATGAACGGACAGTCCTCTGGAAACACCATATATTTT. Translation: CASSLMNGQSSGNTIYF.

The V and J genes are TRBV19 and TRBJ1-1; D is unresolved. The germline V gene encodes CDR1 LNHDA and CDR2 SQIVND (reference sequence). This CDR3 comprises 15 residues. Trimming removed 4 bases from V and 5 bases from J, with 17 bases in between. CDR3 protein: CASSNPIGIRTEAFF. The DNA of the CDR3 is TGTGCCAGTAGTAACCCTATCGGGATAAGGACTGAAGCTTTCTTT.

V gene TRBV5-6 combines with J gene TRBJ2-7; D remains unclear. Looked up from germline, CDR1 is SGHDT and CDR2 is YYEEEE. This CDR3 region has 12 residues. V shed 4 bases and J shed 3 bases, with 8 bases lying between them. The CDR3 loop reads CASSRSGYEQYF. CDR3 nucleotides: TGTGCCAGCAGCCGGTCGGGCTACGAGCAGTACTTC.

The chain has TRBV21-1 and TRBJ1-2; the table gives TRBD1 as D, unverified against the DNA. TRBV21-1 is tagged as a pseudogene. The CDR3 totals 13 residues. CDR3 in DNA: TGTGCCAGCACTCCTGACAGAAACTATGGCTACACCTTC. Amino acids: CASTPDRNYGYTF.

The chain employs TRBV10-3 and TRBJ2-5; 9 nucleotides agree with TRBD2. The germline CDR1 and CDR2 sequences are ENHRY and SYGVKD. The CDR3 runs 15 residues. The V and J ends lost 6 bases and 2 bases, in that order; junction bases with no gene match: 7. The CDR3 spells CAIRPVAGGQETQYF. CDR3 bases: TGTGCCATCAGGCCCGTCGCGGGAGGGCAAGAGACCCAGTACTTC.

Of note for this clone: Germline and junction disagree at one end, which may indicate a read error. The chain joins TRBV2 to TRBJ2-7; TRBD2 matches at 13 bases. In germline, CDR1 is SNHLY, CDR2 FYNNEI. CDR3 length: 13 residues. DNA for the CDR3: TGTGCCAGCAAGGGTGGACTAGCGGGAGTTGCGGACTTC. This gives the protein CASKGGLAGVADF.

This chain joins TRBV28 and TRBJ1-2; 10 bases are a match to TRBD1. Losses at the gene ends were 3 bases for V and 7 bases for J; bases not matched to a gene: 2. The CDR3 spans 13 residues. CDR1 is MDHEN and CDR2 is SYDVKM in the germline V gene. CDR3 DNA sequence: TGTGCCAGCAGTTTGGGGGACAGGGGTGGCTACACCTTC. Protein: CASSLGDRGGYTF.

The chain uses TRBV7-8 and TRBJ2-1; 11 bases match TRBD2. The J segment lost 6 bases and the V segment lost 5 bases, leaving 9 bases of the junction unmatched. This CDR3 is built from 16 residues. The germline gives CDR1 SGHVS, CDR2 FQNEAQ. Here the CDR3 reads CASSRNRLAGGNEQFF. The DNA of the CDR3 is TGTGCCAGCAGCAGAAACCGGCTAGCGGGAGGCAATGAGCAGTTCTTC.

DNA of the CDR3: TGTGCCAGCACCCTTCCAGGGGCGAGGCACGGCTACACCTTC. Translating it yields CASTLPGARHGYTF. The V gene is TRBV6-1, the J gene TRBJ1-2; possibly TRBD1 for D (6 bases). This CDR3 region has 14 residues. Germline CDR1 reads MNHNS; CDR2 reads SASEGT. Trimming took 7 bases from V and 8 from J, leaving 20 bases between them.

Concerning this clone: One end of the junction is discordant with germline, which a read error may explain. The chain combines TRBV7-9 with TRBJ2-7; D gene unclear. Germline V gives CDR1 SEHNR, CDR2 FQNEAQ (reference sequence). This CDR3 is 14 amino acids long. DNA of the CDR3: TGTTCCAGCAGCCAGATCGCGACATCCTACGAGCAGTACTTC. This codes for CSSSQIATSYEQYF.

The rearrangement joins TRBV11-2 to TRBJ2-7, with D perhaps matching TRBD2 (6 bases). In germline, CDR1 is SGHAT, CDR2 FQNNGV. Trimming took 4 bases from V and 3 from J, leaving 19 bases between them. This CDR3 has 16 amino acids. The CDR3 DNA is TGTGCCAGCAGCTCCCTCGGGCGGGGCCCCCTCTACGAGCAGTACTTC. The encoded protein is CASSSLGRGPLYEQYF. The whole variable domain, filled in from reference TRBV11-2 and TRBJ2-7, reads EAGVAQSPRYKIIEKRQSVAFWCNPISGHATLYWYQQILGQGPKLLIQFQNNGVVDDSQLPKDRFSAERLKGVDSTLKIQPAKLEDSAVYLCASSSLGRGPLYEQYFGPGTRLTVT.

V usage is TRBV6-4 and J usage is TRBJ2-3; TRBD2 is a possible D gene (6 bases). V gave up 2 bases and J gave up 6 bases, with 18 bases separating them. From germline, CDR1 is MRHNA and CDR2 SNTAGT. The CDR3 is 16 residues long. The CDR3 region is CASSDRPGVGRDTQYF. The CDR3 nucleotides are TGTGCCAGCAGTGACCGGCCGGGAGTCGGTAGGGATACGCAGTATTTT.

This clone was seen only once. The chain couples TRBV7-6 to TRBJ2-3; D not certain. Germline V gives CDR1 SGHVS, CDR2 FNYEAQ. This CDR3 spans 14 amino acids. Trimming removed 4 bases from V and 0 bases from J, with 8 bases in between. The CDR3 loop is CASSSFTSTDTQYF. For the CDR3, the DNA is TGTGCCAGCAGCTCCTTCACTAGCACAGATACGCAGTATTTT.

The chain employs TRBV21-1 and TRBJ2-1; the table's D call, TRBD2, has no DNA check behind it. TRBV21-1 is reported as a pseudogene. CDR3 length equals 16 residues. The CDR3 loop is CASSSLALAVYNEQFF. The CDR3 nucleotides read TGTGCCAGCAGCAGCCTGGCTCTAGCGGTCTACAATGAGCAGTTCTTC.

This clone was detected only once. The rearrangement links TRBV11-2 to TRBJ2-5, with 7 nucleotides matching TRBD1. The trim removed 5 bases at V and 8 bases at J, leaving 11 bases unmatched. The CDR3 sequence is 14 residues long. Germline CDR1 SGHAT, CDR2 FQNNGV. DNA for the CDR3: TGTGCCAGCAGCACCGGACAGGCCAAGATAACCCAGTACTTC. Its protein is CASSTGQAKITQYF.

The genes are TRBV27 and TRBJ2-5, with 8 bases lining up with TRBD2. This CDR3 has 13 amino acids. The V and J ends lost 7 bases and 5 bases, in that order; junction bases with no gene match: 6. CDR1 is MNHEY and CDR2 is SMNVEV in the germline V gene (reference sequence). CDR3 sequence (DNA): TGTGCCAGCACGGGGGGGGCCTGGGAGACCCAGTACTTC. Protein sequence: CASTGGAWETQYF.

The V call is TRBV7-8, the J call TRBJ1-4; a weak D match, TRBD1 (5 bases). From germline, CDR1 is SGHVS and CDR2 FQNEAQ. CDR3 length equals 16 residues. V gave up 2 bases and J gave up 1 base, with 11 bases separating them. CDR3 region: CASSLRGGRTNEKLFF. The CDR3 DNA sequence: TGTGCCAGCAGCTTACGCGGGGGAAGAACTAATGAAAAACTGTTTTTT.

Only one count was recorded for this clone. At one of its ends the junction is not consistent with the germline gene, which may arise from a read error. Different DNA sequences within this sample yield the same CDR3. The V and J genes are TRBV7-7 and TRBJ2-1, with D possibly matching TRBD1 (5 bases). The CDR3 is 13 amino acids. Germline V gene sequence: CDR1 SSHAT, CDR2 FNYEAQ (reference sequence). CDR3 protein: CASSPDSYNEQFF. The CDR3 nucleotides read TGTGCTAGCAGCCCCGACAGCTACAATGAGCAGTTCTTC.